Listed here is a single T cell receptor beta chain. This CDR3 has 15 amino acids. Germline V gives CDR1 SNHLY, CDR2 FYNNEI. The V end was cut by 7 bases, the J end by 1 base, with 14 bases between. These data are taken from a study of blood T cell repertoires in COVID-19. Using immunoSEQ multiplex PCR, the repertoire was profiled, and TCRdb retains in-frame clones only, with some absent. The sample records some 330,000 clones, just over 85% being singletons. This receptor was obtained from a man younger than 45 who had recovered from COVID-19. The source material was PBMCs or T cells enriched from blood (not recorded which). The gene calls are TRBV2 and TRBJ1-5; D ambiguous. CDR3 protein: CASNRRTGSNQPQHF. The CDR3 DNA reads TGTGCCAGCAACAGAAGGACGGGAAGCAATCAGCCCCAGCATTTT.